This T cell receptor beta chain was identified during a study of T cell responses to AZD1222 COVID-19 vaccine. Findings and caveats of the study: The breadth and depth of Spike-specific TCRs increased once two AZD1222 doses had been given.

This CDR3 is built from 15 residues. Germline V CDR1 and CDR2: SGHTS, YDEGEE. V lost 0 bases and J 7 bases, leaving 17 bases between the germline ends. Details on this clone: The antigen is unknown.

The assay was immunoSEQ multiplex PCR, and TCRdb's table has in-frame clones only and misses some. The sample lists 210,000 or so clones; 94% were seen once. The J gene is TRBJ2-7, the V gene TRBV5-8; D may match TRBD1 or TRBD2 (5 bases each). This receptor was taken from an adult who received the MenACWY meningococcal vaccine as a control. Sequences were derived from peripheral blood, sampled 28 days after the second dose of the MenACWY control vaccine. The CDR3 loop reads CASSLVGETNREQYF. In nucleotides, the CDR3 is TGTGCCAGCAGCTTGGTGGGGGAAACTAATCGGGAGCAGTACTTC.